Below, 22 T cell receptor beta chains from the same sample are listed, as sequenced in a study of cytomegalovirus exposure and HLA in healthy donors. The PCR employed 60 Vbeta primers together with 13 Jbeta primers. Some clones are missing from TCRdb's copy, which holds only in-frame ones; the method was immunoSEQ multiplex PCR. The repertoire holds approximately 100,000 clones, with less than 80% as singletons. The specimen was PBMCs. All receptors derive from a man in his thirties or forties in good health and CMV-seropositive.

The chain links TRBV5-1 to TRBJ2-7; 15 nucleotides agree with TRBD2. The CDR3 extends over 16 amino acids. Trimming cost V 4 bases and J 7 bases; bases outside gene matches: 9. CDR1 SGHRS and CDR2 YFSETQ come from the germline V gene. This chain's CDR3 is CASSLSGLAGGREQYF. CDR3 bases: TGCGCCAGCAGCCTGAGTGGACTAGCGGGGGGGCGGGAGCAGTACTTC.

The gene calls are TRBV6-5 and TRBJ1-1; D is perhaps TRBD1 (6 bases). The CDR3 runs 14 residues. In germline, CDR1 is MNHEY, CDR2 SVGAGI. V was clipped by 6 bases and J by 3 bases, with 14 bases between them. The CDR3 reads CASSQRQVYTEAFF. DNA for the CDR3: TGTGCCAGCAGCCAGAGACAGGTTTACACTGAAGCTTTCTTT.

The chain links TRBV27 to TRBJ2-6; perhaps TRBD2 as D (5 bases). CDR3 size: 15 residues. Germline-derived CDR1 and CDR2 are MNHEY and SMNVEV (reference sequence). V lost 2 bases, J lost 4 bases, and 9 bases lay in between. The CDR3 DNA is TGTGCCAGCAGTTTAGAGGGAGCCGGGGCCAACGTCCTGACTTTC. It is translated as CASSLEGAGANVLTF.

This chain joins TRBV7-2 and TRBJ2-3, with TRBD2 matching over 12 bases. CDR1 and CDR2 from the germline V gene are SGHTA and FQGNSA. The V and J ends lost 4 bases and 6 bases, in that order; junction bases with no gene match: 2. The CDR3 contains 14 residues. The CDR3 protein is CASSSGLAGDTQYF. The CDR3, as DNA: TGTGCCAGCAGCTCCGGACTAGCGGGGGATACGCAGTATTTT.

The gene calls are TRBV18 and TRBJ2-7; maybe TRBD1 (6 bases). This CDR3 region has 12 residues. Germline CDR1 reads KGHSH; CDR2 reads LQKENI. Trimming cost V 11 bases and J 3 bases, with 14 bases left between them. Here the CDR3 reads CASRGTHYEQYF. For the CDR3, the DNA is TGTGCCTCAAGGGGGACCCACTACGAGCAGTACTTC.

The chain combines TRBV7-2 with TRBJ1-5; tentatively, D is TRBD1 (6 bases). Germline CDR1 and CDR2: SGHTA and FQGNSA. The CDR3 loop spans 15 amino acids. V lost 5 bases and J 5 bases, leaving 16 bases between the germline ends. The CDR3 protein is CASSLQQGWYQPQHF. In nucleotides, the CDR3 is TGTGCCAGCAGCCTACAACAGGGTTGGTATCAGCCCCAGCATTTT.

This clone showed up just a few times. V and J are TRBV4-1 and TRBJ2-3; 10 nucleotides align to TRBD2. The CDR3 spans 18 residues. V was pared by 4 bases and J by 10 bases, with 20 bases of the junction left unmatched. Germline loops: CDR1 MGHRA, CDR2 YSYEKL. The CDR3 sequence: CASSPGVIQRGGLIPQYF. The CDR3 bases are TGCGCCAGCAGCCCAGGGGTTATACAGCGGGGGGGCCTCATCCCGCAGTATTTT.

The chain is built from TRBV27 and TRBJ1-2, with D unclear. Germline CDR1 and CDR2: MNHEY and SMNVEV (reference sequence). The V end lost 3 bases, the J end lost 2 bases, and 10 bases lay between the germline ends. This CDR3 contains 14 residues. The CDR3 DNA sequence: TGTGCCAGCAGTTTGCCGCCAGGCAACTATGGCTACACCTTC. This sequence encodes CASSLPPGNYGYTF.

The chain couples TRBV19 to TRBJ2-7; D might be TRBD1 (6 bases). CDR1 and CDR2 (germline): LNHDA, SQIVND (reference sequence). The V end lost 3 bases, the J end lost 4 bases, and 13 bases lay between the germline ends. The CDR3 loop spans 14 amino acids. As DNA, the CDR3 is TGTGCCAGTAGTATCCCGGGACAAAGATACGAGCAGTACTTC. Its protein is CASSIPGQRYEQYF.

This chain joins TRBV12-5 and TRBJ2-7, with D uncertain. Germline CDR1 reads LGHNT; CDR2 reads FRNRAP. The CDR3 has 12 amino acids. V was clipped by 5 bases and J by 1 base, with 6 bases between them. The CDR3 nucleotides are TGTGCTAGTGGTCCCTCGTCCTACGAGCAGTACTTC. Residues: CASGPSSYEQYF.

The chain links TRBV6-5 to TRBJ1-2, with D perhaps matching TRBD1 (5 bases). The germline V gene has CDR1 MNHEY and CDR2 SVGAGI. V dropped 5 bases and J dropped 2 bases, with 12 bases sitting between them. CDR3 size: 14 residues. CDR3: CASSEEQANYGYTF. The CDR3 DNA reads TGTGCCAGCAGTGAAGAACAGGCAAACTATGGCTACACCTTC.

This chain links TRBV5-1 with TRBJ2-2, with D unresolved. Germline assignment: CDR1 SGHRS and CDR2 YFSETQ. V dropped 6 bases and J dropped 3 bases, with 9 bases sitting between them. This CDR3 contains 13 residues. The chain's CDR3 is CASILPDTGELFF. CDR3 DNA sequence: TGCGCCAGCATCCTACCCGACACCGGGGAGCTGTTTTTT.

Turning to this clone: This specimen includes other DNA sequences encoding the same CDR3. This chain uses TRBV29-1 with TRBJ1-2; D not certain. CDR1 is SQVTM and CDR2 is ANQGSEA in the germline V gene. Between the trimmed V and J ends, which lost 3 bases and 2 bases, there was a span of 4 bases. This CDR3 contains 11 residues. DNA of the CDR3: TGCAGCGTTGAGCTAAACTATGGCTACACCTTC. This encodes CSVELNYGYTF.

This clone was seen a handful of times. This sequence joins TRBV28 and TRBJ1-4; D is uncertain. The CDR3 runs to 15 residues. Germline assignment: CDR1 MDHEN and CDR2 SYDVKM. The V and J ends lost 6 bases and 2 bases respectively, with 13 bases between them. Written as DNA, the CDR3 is TGTGCCAGCAGCGCTGGTGGAGGGACTAATGAAAAACTGTTTTTT. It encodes CASSAGGGTNEKLFF.

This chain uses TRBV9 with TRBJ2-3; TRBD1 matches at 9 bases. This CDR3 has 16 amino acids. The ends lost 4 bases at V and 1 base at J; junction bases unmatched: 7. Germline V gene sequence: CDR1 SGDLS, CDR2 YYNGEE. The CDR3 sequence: CASSPRTGVGTDTQYF. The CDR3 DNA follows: TGTGCCAGCAGCCCCCGGACAGGGGTGGGCACAGATACGCAGTATTTT.

In DNA, the CDR3 is TGTGCCAGCAGATCCTCGAACAGGGGGAAACTGTTTTTT. It specifies CASRSSNRGKLFF. J is TRBJ1-4 and V is TRBV27; 8 bases match TRBD1. From germline, CDR1 is MNHEY and CDR2 SMNVEV (reference sequence). V lost 6 bases and J lost 11; bases outside the gene matches: 8. The CDR3 length is 13 residues.

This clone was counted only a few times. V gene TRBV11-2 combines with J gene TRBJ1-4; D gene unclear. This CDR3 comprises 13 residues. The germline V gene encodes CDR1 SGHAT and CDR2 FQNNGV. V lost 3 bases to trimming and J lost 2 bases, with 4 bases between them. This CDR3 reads CASSFSTNEKLFF. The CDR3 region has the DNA TGTGCCAGCAGCTTCTCCACTAATGAAAAACTGTTTTTT.

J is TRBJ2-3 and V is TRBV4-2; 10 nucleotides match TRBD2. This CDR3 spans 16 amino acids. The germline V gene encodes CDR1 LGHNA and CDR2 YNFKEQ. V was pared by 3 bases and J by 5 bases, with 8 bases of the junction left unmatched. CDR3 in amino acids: CASSQSLTSGQDTQYF. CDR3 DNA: TGTGCCAGCAGCCAGAGCTTGACTAGCGGGCAAGATACGCAGTATTTT.

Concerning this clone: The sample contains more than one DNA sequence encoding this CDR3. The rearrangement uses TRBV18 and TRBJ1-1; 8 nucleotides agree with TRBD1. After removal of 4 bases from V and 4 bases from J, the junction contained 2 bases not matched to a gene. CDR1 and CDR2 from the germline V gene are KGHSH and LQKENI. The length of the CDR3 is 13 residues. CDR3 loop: CASSLTGGTEAFF. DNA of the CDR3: TGTGCCAGCTCACTTACAGGGGGCACTGAAGCTTTCTTT.

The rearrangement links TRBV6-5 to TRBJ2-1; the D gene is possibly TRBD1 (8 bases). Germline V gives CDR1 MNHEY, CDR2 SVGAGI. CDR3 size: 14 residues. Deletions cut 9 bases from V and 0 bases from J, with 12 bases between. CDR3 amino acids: CASYRGGSYNEQFF. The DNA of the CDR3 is TGTGCCAGTTACAGGGGGGGCTCCTACAATGAGCAGTTCTTC.

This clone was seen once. CDR3 DNA sequence: TGTGCCAGCAGCTCATGGCGGGAGCGAGCTAGCTCCTACAATGAGCAGTTCTTC. Amino acid sequence: CASSSWRERASSYNEQFF. The rearrangement links TRBV11-2 to TRBJ2-1; the match to TRBD2 covers 7 bases. CDR1 SGHAT and CDR2 FQNNGV come from the germline V gene. V was pared by 4 bases and J by 0 bases, with 12 bases of the junction left unmatched. The CDR3 is 18 amino acids.

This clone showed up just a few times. CDR3 sequence (DNA): TGTGCCAGCAGCCAGGATGGAGGGAACACTGAAGCTTTCTTT. This translates into CASSQDGGNTEAFF. The chain joins TRBV4-2 to TRBJ1-1; D gene uncertain. V was pared by 3 bases and J by 1 base, with 9 bases between. This CDR3 region has 14 residues. Germline values: CDR1 LGHNA, CDR2 YNFKEQ.